This TCR beta chain comes out of a study of T cell repertoires in cytomegalovirus infection. Study details: A matching HLA type, together with CMV infection, was signaled by public TCR beta signatures. Study results and caveats: Cumulated frequencies of public TCR beta families served to identify carriers of CMV plus the relevant HLA. The study found HLA-C-restricted CMV-specific TCR beta clonotypes dominating the ex vivo response.

TCRdb analysed the reads with MiXCR anew, one entry per CDR3 protein. The sample consists of 740,000 or so distinct CDR3 sequences, 35% of them appearing once. As for this clonotype: Its antigen is undetermined.

Sequencing input: PBMCs. This receptor was obtained from a human donor in good health (CMV status not recorded). Some clones in this sample may be carry-over from other donors' samples.

Here the CDR3 DNA reads TGTGCCAGCAGCTTCCGGGGTTTTAATGAAAAACTGTTTTTT. Protein product: CASSFRGFNEKLFF. V and J are TRBV11-2 and TRBJ1-4; D remains unclear. The V end was cut by 3 bases, the J end by 4 bases, with 9 bases between. The CDR3 is made up of 14 amino acids. CDR1 is SGHAT, CDR2 FQNNGV, per germline.